A single sample is the source of the 3 T cell receptor beta chains below, sequenced in a study of PD-L1 blockade in urothelial cancer. Assay: immunoSEQ multiplex PCR; the TCRdb copy retains only in-frame clones and omits some. Among some 120,000 clones listed, approximately 90% were seen once. Sample time point: peripheral blood 6 weeks after treatment start. The specimen comprised PBMCs, sampled around atezolizumab (anti-PD-L1) treatment. These receptors came from a man aged 55 to 70 with urothelial cancer.

This clone was detected once. In DNA form, the CDR3 reads TGTGCCAGTAGTATACTAGCGGGGGGCCCCTACGAGCAGTACTTC. It yields the protein CASSILAGGPYEQYF. The V and J genes are TRBV19 and TRBJ2-7; 11 nucleotides match TRBD2. CDR1 is LNHDA and CDR2 is SQIVND in the germline V gene (reference sequence). This CDR3 spans 15 amino acids. Unmatched junction bases numbered 2, after V lost 2 bases and J lost 2 bases.

This clone came up many times. Other DNA sequences in the same sample also yield this CDR3. The chain joins TRBV28 to TRBJ2-1; 12 nucleotides line up with TRBD2. The CDR3 runs 15 residues. Per the germline V gene, CDR1 is MDHEN and CDR2 is SYDVKM. With V trimmed by 3 bases and J by 5 bases, 2 bases remained unmatched. This chain's CDR3 is CASSFLAGGNNEQFF. The CDR3 DNA reads TGTGCCAGCAGTTTCCTAGCGGGAGGGAACAATGAGCAGTTCTTC.

The chain employs TRBV25-1 and TRBJ2-5; D not certain. CDR3 size: 16 residues. V was clipped by 2 bases and J by 2 bases, with 15 bases between them. Germline-derived CDR1 and CDR2 are MGHDK and SYGVNS. CDR3 DNA: TGTGCCAGCAGTGAAGGTCCCGCTATCGGTCAAGAGACCCAGTACTTC. Translated: CASSEGPAIGQETQYF.